A single sample is the source of the 18 T cell receptor beta chains below, sequenced in a study of vaccination effects on CD4 cells after COVID-19. Antigens of these TCRs are unknown. Method: immunoSEQ multiplex PCR; TCRdb's copy keeps in-frame clones and lacks some. Of just over 55,000 clones listed, just under 80% were seen once; the top ten hold more than 3.5%. CD4+ T cell isolation took place after 10 days of culture. Vaccination of participants consisted of two doses of either the BNT162b2 or mRNA-1273 vaccine. Sequencing used CD4+ T cells from PBMCs cultured without peptide, obtained after COVID-19 vaccination. All receptors derive from a human donor who received a COVID-19 vaccine.

The chain uses TRBV9 and TRBJ2-3; possibly TRBD1 for D (6 bases). Germline V gene lookup returns CDR1 SGDLS and CDR2 YYNGEE. The CDR3 consists of 19 residues. V lost 0 bases to trimming and J lost 2 bases, with 22 bases between them. The CDR3 protein is CASSVGSGARAPSTDTQYF. The CDR3 region has the DNA TGTGCCAGCAGCGTAGGATCAGGGGCGAGAGCCCCCTCCACAGATACGCAGTATTTT.

As DNA, the CDR3 is TGTGCCAGCAGTTCACCGGGACAGGGGGATTATAATGAAAAACTGTTTTTT. Translating it yields CASSSPGQGDYNEKLFF. This rearrangement joins TRBV28 to TRBJ1-4, with TRBD1 identical over 11 bases. The length of the CDR3 is 17 residues. Germline V CDR1 and CDR2: MDHEN, SYDVKM. V trimming: 4 bases; J trimming: 4 bases; junction bases outside the gene matches: 8. The variable domain in full, with the rest retrieved from reference TRBV28 and TRBJ1-4, is DVKVTQSSRYLVKRTGEKVFLECVQDMDHENMFWYRQDPGLGLRLIYFSYDVKMKEKGDIPEGYSVSREKKERFSLILESASTNQTSMYLCASSSPGQGDYNEKLFFGSGTQLSVL.

This clone came up once. This CDR3 is CASSTGQGASGTGELFF. The CDR3 nucleotides read TGTGCCAGTAGTACTGGACAGGGGGCCTCGGGCACCGGGGAGCTGTTTTTT. This chain connects TRBV19 to TRBJ2-2, with TRBD1 matching 11 bases. The CDR3 totals 17 residues. Germline V gene sequence: CDR1 LNHDA, CDR2 SQIVND (reference sequence). V was clipped by 4 bases and J by 4 bases; unmatched bases: 8. Full variable domain (rest looked up from reference TRBV19 and TRBJ2-2): DGGITQSPKYLFRKEGQNVTLSCEQNLNHDAMYWYRQDPGQGLRLIYYSQIVNDFQKGDIAEGYSVSREKKESFPLTVTSAQKNPTAFYLCASSTGQGASGTGELFFGEGSRLTVL.

The V gene is TRBV6-6, the J gene TRBJ1-3; the D is unclear. Per the germline V gene, CDR1 is MNHNY and CDR2 is SVGAGI (reference sequence). Trimming removed 8 bases at V and 1 base at J, with 18 bases between. The CDR3 loop spans 16 amino acids. The chain's CDR3 is CASAPRRAASGNTIYF. CDR3 nucleotide sequence: TGTGCCAGCGCGCCACGGAGGGCAGCATCTGGAAACACCATATATTTT.

The rearrangement joins TRBV19 to TRBJ2-4, with 9 positions matching TRBD1. The trim removed 5 bases at V and 1 base at J, leaving 6 bases unmatched. Germline loops: CDR1 LNHDA, CDR2 SQIVND (reference sequence). The CDR3 runs to 16 residues. The CDR3 reads CASSRQGGVAKNIQYF. CDR3 in DNA: TGTGCCAGTAGTCGACAGGGGGGGGTCGCCAAAAACATTCAGTACTTC.

The chain carries TRBV7-2 and TRBJ1-3; tentative D call: TRBD1 (5 bases). CDR3 length: 17 amino acids. The germline V gene has CDR1 SGHTA and CDR2 FQGNSA. The ends were cut back, 0 bases at V and 0 bases at J, with 12 bases in the middle. DNA for the CDR3: TGTGCCAGCAGCTTAGCGTGGGGCTCTTCCTCTGGAAACACCATATATTTT. This gives the protein CASSLAWGSSSGNTIYF.

V gene TRBV12-3 or TRBV12-4 combines with J gene TRBJ1-1; tentative D call: TRBD1 (6 bases). V lost 5 bases and J 5 bases, leaving 12 bases between the germline ends. The CDR3 is 13 amino acids. The DNA for the CDR3 is TGTGCCAGCAGTACTTTAGGGGGGACTGAAGCTTTCTTT. Translating gives CASSTLGGTEAFF.

The sample holds a few counts of this clone. V usage is TRBV30 and J usage is TRBJ2-3, with a weak D call TRBD1 (6 bases). Germline CDR1 reads GTSNPN; CDR2 reads SVGIG (reference sequence). The CDR3 is 15 amino acids. Trimming stripped 0 bases from V and 0 bases from J, with 10 bases between. The CDR3 is CAWSVMGASTDTQYF. Here the CDR3 DNA reads TGTGCCTGGAGTGTAATGGGGGCTAGCACAGATACGCAGTATTTT.

CDR3 coding DNA: TGTGCCAGCAGCCCCCCGAGGGTAGCGGGGGACAATGAGCAGTTCTTC. It encodes CASSPPRVAGDNEQFF. V and J are TRBV5-5 and TRBJ2-1, with TRBD2 identical over 9 bases. V gave up 4 bases and J gave up 5 bases; unmatched junction bases: 10. The CDR3 has 16 amino acids. Germline V gene sequence: CDR1 SGHKS, CDR2 YYEKEE (reference sequence).

The chain combines TRBV3-1 (or the pseudogene TRBV3-2) with TRBJ2-3; 7 bases are shared with TRBD2. The germline CDR1 and CDR2 sequences are LGHDT and YNNKEL (reference sequence). V was clipped by 0 bases and J by 3 bases; unmatched bases: 3. This CDR3 has 15 residues. CDR3 DNA: TGTGCCAGCAGCCAAGACAGACTAGCAACAGATACGCAGTATTTT. It specifies CASSQDRLATDTQYF.

The chain carries TRBV15 and TRBJ1-6, with 9 nucleotides matching TRBD1. The CDR3 is 15 amino acids. Unmatched junction bases numbered 4, after V lost 3 bases and J lost 7 bases. Germline V CDR1 and CDR2: LNHNV, YYDKDF (reference sequence). Here the CDR3 DNA reads TGTGCCACCAGCAGGGACAGGGGTAGCAATTCACCCCTCCACTTT. It encodes CATSRDRGSNSPLHF.

The chain employs TRBV7-2 and TRBJ2-2; no clear D. This CDR3 spans 13 amino acids. CDR1 is SGHTA, CDR2 FQGNSA, per germline. The V end was cut by 7 bases, the J end by 5 bases, with 11 bases between. CDR3 DNA sequence: TGTGCCAGCACCGAAAGCTCGACCGGGGAGCTGTTTTTT. Amino acids: CASTESSTGELFF. The complete variable domain, with remaining parts taken from reference TRBV7-2 and TRBJ2-2, reads GAGVSQSPSNKVTEKGKDVELRCDPISGHTALYWYRQSLGQGLEFLIYFQGNSAPDKSGLPSDRFSAERTGGSVSTLTIQRTQQEDSAVYLCASTESSTGELFFGEGSRLTVL.

This chain links TRBV28 with TRBJ1-1; no definite D call. The germline gives CDR1 MDHEN, CDR2 SYDVKM. This CDR3 has 18 amino acids. Deletions cut 2 bases from V and 1 base from J, with 20 bases between. In DNA form, the CDR3 reads TGTGCCAGCAGTTTAGCAGGTGTCTGGGCCCGTGGGAACACTGAAGCTTTCTTT. Translated, it gives CASSLAGVWARGNTEAFF.

V and J are TRBV28 and TRBJ1-4, with D unclear. Trimming removed 4 bases from V and 8 bases from J, with 20 bases in between. The V gene's germline CDR1 is MDHEN and CDR2 SYDVKM. CDR3 size: 16 residues. For the CDR3, the DNA is TGTGCCAGCAGTTCCGGTGGTACGGTGATTGGAGAAAAACTGTTTTTT. Its protein is CASSSGGTVIGEKLFF.

As DNA, the CDR3 is TGTGCCAGCAGTTACCGGCAGGGAGATTCACCCCTCCACTTT. Translation: CASSYRQGDSPLHF. The chain couples TRBV6-5 to TRBJ1-6; D perhaps matches TRBD1 (5 bases). The CDR3 extends over 14 amino acids. Between the trimmed V and J ends, which lost 2 bases and 8 bases, there was a span of 10 bases. Germline V gene lookup returns CDR1 MNHEY and CDR2 SVGAGI.

The genes are TRBV6-5 and TRBJ1-1, with TRBD1 identical over 10 bases. V lost 6 bases to trimming and J lost 8 bases; unmatched junction nucleotides: 12. Per germline, CDR1 MNHEY and CDR2 SVGAGI. This CDR3 is built from 15 residues. CDR3 sequence: CASSRDRGRRIEAFF. CDR3 sequence (DNA): TGTGCCAGCAGCCGGGACAGGGGCCGTCGGATCGAAGCTTTCTTT.

The chain carries TRBV15 and TRBJ1-1; D unclear. Germline CDR1 is LNHNV and CDR2 is YYDKDF (reference sequence). The V end lost 3 bases, the J end lost 4 bases, and 18 bases lay between the germline ends. The CDR3 consists of 16 residues. The DNA for the CDR3 is TGTGCCACCAGCAGCCCGGGAGCCCTCTCGATCACTGAAGCTTTCTTT. Protein sequence: CATSSPGALSITEAFF.

The chain joins TRBV7-2 to TRBJ2-7; D is unresolved. The CDR3 is made up of 13 amino acids. Germline CDR1 and CDR2: SGHTA and FQGNSA. V was cut by 0 bases and J by 2 bases, with 5 bases left in between. Here the CDR3 reads CASSLAHAYEQYF. CDR3 DNA: TGTGCCAGCAGCTTAGCTCATGCCTACGAGCAGTACTTC.